This entry lists 3 T cell receptor beta chains sequenced from one sample in a study of cytomegalovirus exposure and HLA in healthy donors. In the PCR, 60 Vbeta and 13 Jbeta primers were used. This table comes from immunoSEQ multiplex PCR, and its TCRdb copy is limited to in-frame clones, with some not included. Of more than 150,000 clones listed, about 90% were seen once; the top ten hold 0.2% to 0.3%. Sequenced sample: PBMCs. These receptors originate from a girl under three years old in good health and CMV-seronegative.

The V gene is TRBV6-5, the J gene TRBJ1-2; tentative D call: TRBD1 (6 bases). Germline loops: CDR1 MNHEY, CDR2 SVGAGI. This CDR3 has 14 amino acids. Trimming shortened V by 7 bases and J by 4 bases, and 16 bases separated the two germline ends. CDR3 DNA: TGTGCCAGCACTCGAACAGGGCCCCCCTATGGCTACACCTTC. Its translation is CASTRTGPPYGYTF.

The DNA for the CDR3 is TGCGCCAGCAGCTTTTTCCTCGGGACAGGCGGTTACGAGCAGTACTTC. Translated, it gives CASSFFLGTGGYEQYF. The gene calls are TRBV5-1 and TRBJ2-7, with 8 bases aligning to TRBD1. The CDR3 contains 16 residues. Per germline, CDR1 SGHRS and CDR2 YFSETQ. V trimming: 2 bases; J trimming: 4 bases; junction bases outside the gene matches: 11.

The CDR3 coding sequence is TGCGCCAGCAGTGAGTCGGGAGGGACCGCTACGCAGTATTTT. Its protein is CASSESGGTATQYF. The rearrangement links TRBV10-2 to TRBJ2-3, with 7 bases that match TRBD2. The CDR3 has 14 amino acids. Trimming cost V 0 bases and J 8 bases; bases outside gene matches: 5. Germline CDR1 reads WSHSY; CDR2 reads SAAADI.